The source of this T cell receptor beta chain is a study of T cell repertoires in cytomegalovirus infection. Findings and limits, study-wide: HLA-C-restricted CMV clonotypes gave the most frequent clonotype in two of eight donors. Of the TCR beta families, the public ones yielded a cumulative frequency that identified carriers of CMV plus the relevant HLA.

Each CDR3 protein is one row after TCRdb ran MiXCR on the reads. The sample lists 230,000 or so distinct CDR3 sequences; about 18% were seen once. This clonotype was counted only a few times. The antigen remains undetermined. The junction had 19 bases not matched to a gene; V was cut back by 4 bases and J by 3 bases. There are 19 residues in the CDR3. Germline V lookup: CDR1 MNHEY, CDR2 SMNVEV (reference sequence). This clonotype originated in a human donor in good health (CMV status not recorded). Some clones in this sample may be carry-over from other donors' samples. The sample comprised CD8+ T cells from PBMCs. J is TRBJ1-2 and V is TRBV27; 8 nucleotides match TRBD1. CDR3 DNA: TGTGCCAGCAGTTCCACGGGCTCTTTGGTCAGGGGGCGGGACTATGGCTACACCTTC. Amino acids: CASSSTGSLVRGRDYGYTF.